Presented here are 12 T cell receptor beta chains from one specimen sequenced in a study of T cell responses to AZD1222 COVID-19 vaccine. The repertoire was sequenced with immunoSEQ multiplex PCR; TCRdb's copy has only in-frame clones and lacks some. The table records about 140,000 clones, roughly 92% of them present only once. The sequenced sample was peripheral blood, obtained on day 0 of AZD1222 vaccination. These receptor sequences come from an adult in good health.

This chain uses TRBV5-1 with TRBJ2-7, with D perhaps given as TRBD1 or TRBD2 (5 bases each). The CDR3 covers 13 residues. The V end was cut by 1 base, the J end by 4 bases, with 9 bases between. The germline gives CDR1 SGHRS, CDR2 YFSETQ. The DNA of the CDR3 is TGCGCCAGCAGCTTGCGGTGGGGGTACGAGCAGTACTTC. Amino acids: CASSLRWGYEQYF.

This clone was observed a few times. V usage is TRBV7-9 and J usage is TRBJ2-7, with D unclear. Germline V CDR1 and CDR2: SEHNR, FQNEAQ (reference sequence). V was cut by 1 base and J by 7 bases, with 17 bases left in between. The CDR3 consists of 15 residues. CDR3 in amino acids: CASSLELGWDGEQYF. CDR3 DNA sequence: TGTGCCAGCAGCTTAGAGTTAGGTTGGGATGGAGAGCAGTACTTC.

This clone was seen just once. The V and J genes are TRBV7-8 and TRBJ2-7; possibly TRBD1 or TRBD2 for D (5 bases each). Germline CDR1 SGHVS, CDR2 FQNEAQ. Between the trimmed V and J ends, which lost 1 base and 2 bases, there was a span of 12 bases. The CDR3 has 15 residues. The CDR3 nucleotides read TGTGCCAGCAGCTTAGAAGTTGGGACCCCCTACGAGCAGTACTTC. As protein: CASSLEVGTPYEQYF.

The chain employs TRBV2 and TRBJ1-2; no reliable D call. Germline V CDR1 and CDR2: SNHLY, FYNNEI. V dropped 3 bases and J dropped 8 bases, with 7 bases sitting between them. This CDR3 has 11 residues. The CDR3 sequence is CASSESTGYTF. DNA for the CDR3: TGTGCCAGCAGTGAGTCCACCGGCTACACCTTC.

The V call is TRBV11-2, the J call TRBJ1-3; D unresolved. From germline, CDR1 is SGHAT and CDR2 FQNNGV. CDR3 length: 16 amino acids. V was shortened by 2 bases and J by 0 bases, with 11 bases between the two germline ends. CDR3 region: CASSLWEDPSGNTIYF. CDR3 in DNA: TGTGCCAGCAGCTTATGGGAGGACCCCTCTGGAAACACCATATATTTT.

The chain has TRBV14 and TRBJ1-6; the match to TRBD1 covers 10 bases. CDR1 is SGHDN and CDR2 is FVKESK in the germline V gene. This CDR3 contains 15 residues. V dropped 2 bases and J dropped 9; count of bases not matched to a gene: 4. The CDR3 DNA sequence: TGTGCCAGCAGCCAACTCGGGACAGGGGTTTCACCCCTCCACTTT. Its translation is CASSQLGTGVSPLHF.

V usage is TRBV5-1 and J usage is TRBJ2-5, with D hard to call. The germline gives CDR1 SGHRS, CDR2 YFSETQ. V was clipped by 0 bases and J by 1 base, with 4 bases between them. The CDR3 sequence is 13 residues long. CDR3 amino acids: CASSLGPQETQYF. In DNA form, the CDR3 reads TGCGCCAGCAGCTTGGGACCCCAAGAGACCCAGTACTTC. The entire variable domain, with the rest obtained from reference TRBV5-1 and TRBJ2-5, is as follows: KAGVTQTPRYLIKTRGQQVTLSCSPISGHRSVSWYQQTPGQGLQFLFEYFSETQRNKGNFPGRFSGRQFSNSRSEMNVSTLELGDSALYLCASSLGPQETQYFGPGTRLLVL.

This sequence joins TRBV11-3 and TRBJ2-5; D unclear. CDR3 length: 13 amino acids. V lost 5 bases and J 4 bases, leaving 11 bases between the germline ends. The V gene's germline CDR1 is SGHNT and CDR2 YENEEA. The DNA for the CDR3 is TGTGCCAGCAGCCGCTACACAGCAGAGACCCAGTACTTC. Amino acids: CASSRYTAETQYF. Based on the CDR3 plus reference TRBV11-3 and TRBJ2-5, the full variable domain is EAGVVQSPRYKIIEKKQPVAFWCNPISGHNTLYWYLQNLGQGPELLIRYENEEAVDDSQLPKDRFSAERLKGVDSTLKIQPAELGDSAVYLCASSRYTAETQYFGPGTRLLVL.

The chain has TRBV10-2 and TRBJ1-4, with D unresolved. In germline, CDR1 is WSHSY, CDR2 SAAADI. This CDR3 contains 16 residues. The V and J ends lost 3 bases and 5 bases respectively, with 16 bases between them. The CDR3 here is CASSESRGVINEKLFF. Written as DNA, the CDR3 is TGCGCCAGCAGTGAATCCCGTGGGGTAATCAATGAAAAACTGTTTTTT.

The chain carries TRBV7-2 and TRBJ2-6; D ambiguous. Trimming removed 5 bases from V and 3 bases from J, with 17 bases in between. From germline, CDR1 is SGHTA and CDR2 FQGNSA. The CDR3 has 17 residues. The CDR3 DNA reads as TGTGCCAGCAGCCCCCCTCTTTTGGCTCGTGGGGCCAACGTCCTGACTTTC. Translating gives CASSPPLLARGANVLTF.

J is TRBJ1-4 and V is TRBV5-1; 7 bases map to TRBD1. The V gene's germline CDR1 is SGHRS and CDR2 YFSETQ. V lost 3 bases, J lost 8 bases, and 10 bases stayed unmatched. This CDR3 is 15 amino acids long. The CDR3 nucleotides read TGCGCCAGCAGCTACCAGGGGGTATGGAGCGAAAAACTGTTTTTT. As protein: CASSYQGVWSEKLFF.

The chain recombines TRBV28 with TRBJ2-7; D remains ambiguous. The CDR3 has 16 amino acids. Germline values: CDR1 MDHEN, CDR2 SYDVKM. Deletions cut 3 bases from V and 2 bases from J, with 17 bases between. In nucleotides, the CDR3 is TGTGCCAGCAGTTTCCCCCTTAAAGGTGCTCCCTACGAGCAGTACTTC. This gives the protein CASSFPLKGAPYEQYF.